This section outlines one T cell receptor (beta chain) sequence together with its context. Germline V gene data show CDR1 as SEHNR and CDR2 as FQNEAQ (reference sequence). The CDR3 is 14 residues long. V lost 2 bases and J 3 bases, leaving 10 bases between the germline ends. This table comes from immunoSEQ multiplex PCR, and its TCRdb copy is limited to in-frame clones, with some not included. The sample holds some 180,000 clones, roughly 92% seen once. This entry belongs to a study of T cell responses to AZD1222 COVID-19 vaccine. The chain links TRBV7-9 to TRBJ1-1, with a tentative D call TRBD1 (5 bases). The origin of this receptor is an adult who received the AZD1222 COVID-19 vaccine. The sequencing here drew on peripheral blood, taken 28 days after the second AZD1222 dose. The CDR3 loop is CASSLQGGDTEAFF. CDR3 coding DNA: TGTGCCAGCAGCTTACAGGGAGGGGACACTGAAGCTTTCTTT.